This is a list of T cell receptor beta chains from one sample in a study of blood T cell repertoires in COVID-19. Only in-frame clones appear in the TCRdb table, and some are missing; sequencing was by immunoSEQ multiplex PCR. The sample consists of 120,000 or so clones, roughly three quarters of them appearing once. Sequencing was performed on peripheral blood. All receptors derive from a middle-aged man with active or convalescent COVID-19. Each CDR3 is given with its conserved first and last residue. A D gene is named only where the DNA matches it firmly. Clone size, where shown, is once, few, many, or a class for clones that have expanded.

TRBV9	NA	TRBJ2-5	NA	TGTGCCAGCAGCGCCCCGGGTGACGGAGAGACCCAGTACTTC	CASSAPGDGETQYF
TRBV28	NA	TRBJ2-2	NA	TGTGCCAGCAGTTTCTTATCCCCGGAGACCGGGGAGCTGTTTTTT	CASSFLSPETGELFF
TRBV2	few	TRBJ1-2	NA	TGTGCCAGCAGTCAGGGTCGGGCCGGCTACACCTTC	CASSQGRAGYTF
TRBV19	NA	TRBJ1-1	NA	TGTGCCAGTAGTATAGATCTATGGAACACTGAAGCTTTCTTT	CASSIDLWNTEAFF
TRBV28	NA	TRBJ2-1	TRBD1	TGTGCCAGCAGTCGGGGGACAGGGGGAACATCCTACAATGAGCAGTTCTTC	CASSRGTGGTSYNEQFF
TRBV6-2/TRBV6-3	NA	TRBJ1-1	NA	TGTGCCAGCAGCCGACCCGGGGGGAACACTGAAGCTTTCTTT	CASSRPGGNTEAFF
TRBV5-1	once	TRBJ1-2	NA	TGCGCCAGCAGCTTGGGGGCAGAAGTTGGCTACACCTTC	CASSLGAEVGYTF
TRBV2	few	TRBJ1-6	TRBD1	TGTGCCAGCACTCCTCGGATCACGGGACAGGGGAGAAATTCACCCCTCCACTTT	CASTPRITGQGRNSPLHF
TRBV6-2/TRBV6-3	once	TRBJ2-4	NA	TGTGCCAGCAGTTACCGACCCCCCGGGGGGCTTGCCAAAAACATTCAGTACTTC	CASSYRPPGGLAKNIQYF
TRBV2	NA	TRBJ2-1	NA	TGTGCCAGCAGTCCTACTAGAAATGAGCAGTTCTTC	CASSPTRNEQFF
TRBV28	NA	TRBJ2-3	TRBD1	TGTGCCAGCAGCCCTGTCTCGGACAGGCGCAGCACAGATACGCAGTATTTT	CASSPVSDRRSTDTQYF
TRBV18	once	TRBJ1-2	NA	TGTGCCAGCTCACCATTATCAGGGGCGAACTATGGCTACACCTTC	CASSPLSGANYGYTF
TRBV2	NA	TRBJ1-2	NA	TGTGCCAGCAGTGTAGGACAAAGCTATGGCTACACCTTC	CASSVGQSYGYTF
TRBV2	NA	TRBJ2-5	NA	TGTGCCAGCTCCTTAGCGGTGCAAGAGACCCAGTACTTC	CASSLAVQETQYF
TRBV7-9	few	TRBJ1-2	TRBD1	TGTGCCAGCAGCCCCAAGGACAGGGCAGTGAGCTACACCTTC	CASSPKDRAVSYTF
TRBV11-1	NA	TRBJ2-7	NA	TGTGCCAGCAGCTTCTCAGGGCCCGAGCAGTACTTC	CASSFSGPEQYF
TRBV4-3	few	TRBJ1-6	NA	TGCGCCAGCAGCCGAGAGCTGGGGGCTGTTTCACCCCTCCACTTT	CASSRELGAVSPLHF
TRBV4-2	few	TRBJ1-2	TRBD1	TGTGCCAGCAGCCTGAAGGGACAGGGTGACTATGGCTACACCTTC	CASSLKGQGDYGYTF
TRBV6-4	NA	TRBJ1-2	NA	TGTGCCAGCAGTGACTCGTTAACAGGCCCTAGACTTAACTATGGCTACACCTTC	CASSDSLTGPRLNYGYTF
TRBV27	NA	TRBJ1-1	NA	TGTGCCAGCAGTTGGACAGTGAAGGCTGAAGCTTTCTTT	CASSWTVKAEAFF
TRBV4-2	NA	TRBJ1-2	NA	TGTGCCAGCAGCCAAGAGGGGGGGCAGGGGTGCTACACCTTC	CASSQEGGQGCYTF
TRBV5-8	NA	TRBJ2-3	NA	TGTGCCAGCAGCTTGGGGGGGCCTGGCACAGATACGCAGTATTTT	CASSLGGPGTDTQYF
TRBV6-5	NA	TRBJ2-5	TRBD1	TGTGCCAGCAGTCTTCGGGACAGGACACAAGAGACCCAGTACTTC	CASSLRDRTQETQYF
TRBV15	NA	TRBJ2-3	NA	TGTGCCACCAGCAGGAAGGGGTTATCTAGCACAGATACGCAGTATTTT	CATSRKGLSSTDTQYF
TRBV19	NA	TRBJ1-2	NA	TGTGCCAGTAGTCCGTCACGGGGAGACGGCTACACCTTC	CASSPSRGDGYTF
TRBV7-9	NA	TRBJ1-4	NA	TGTGCCAGCAGCTTGGGGAGGACTAATGAAAAACTGTTTTTT	CASSLGRTNEKLFF
TRBV7-2	NA	TRBJ2-1	TRBD2	TGTGCCAGCAGCTTAGCGGGAGGGCCCATCTATGAGCAGTTCTTC	CASSLAGGPIYEQFF
TRBV9	NA	TRBJ1-5	TRBD1	TGTGCCAGCAGCACCGGACAGGGAGGGAATCAGCCCCAGCATTTT	CASSTGQGGNQPQHF
TRBV12-3/TRBV12-4	once	TRBJ2-7	TRBD1	TGTGCCAGCAGCGGGACAGGCTACGAGCAGTACTTC	CASSGTGYEQYF
TRBV5-6	once	TRBJ2-7	NA	TGTGCCAGCAGCTTGGTTAGTGCCCTGTCCTACGAGCAGTACTTC	CASSLVSALSYEQYF
TRBV29-1	few	TRBJ1-2	NA	TGCAGCGCCACCAACACACCCCGGGGGGCGGATGGCTACACCTTC	CSATNTPRGADGYTF
TRBV28	NA	TRBJ2-7	TRBD2	TGTGCCAGCAGTGATCCGGGACTAGCCAGTTACGAGCAGTACTTC	CASSDPGLASYEQYF
TRBV30	NA	TRBJ1-1	NA	TGTGCCTGGGCCCCTCCAGTCACTGAAGCTTTCTTT	CAWAPPVTEAFF
TRBV29-1	NA	TRBJ1-2	NA	TGCAGCGTTGTAAAGGAGAATGGCTACACCTTC	CSVVKENGYTF
TRBV19	NA	TRBJ1-6	NA	TGTGCCAGTACACGGACTGAGAATTCACCCCTCCACTTT	CASTRTENSPLHF
TRBV4-3	NA	TRBJ2-1	TRBD1	TGCGCCAGCAGCCAAGGCGCGGGACAGGGGGTTGGTGAGCAGTTCTTC	CASSQGAGQGVGEQFF
TRBV5-1	once	TRBJ2-3	NA	TGCGCCAGCAGCTTTGGACTACACGCAAAGGATACGCAGTATTTT	CASSFGLHAKDTQYF
TRBV11-2	NA	TRBJ1-1	TRBD1	TGTGCCAGCAGCCAGGACAGGGGAGGGACTGAAGCTTTCTTT	CASSQDRGGTEAFF
TRBV4-1	few	TRBJ1-3	NA	TGCGCCAGCAGCCAAGACCCAGGGGTGGGAAACACCATATATTTT	CASSQDPGVGNTIYF
TRBV12-3/TRBV12-4	NA	TRBJ2-5	NA	TGTGCCAGCAGCCCATCGAGTCGGGAGACCCAGTACTTC	CASSPSSRETQYF
TRBV10-3	NA	TRBJ2-1	NA	TGTGCCATCAGTGAGTCGAGGCCCCCTAGCATCAGTGAGCAGTTCTTC	CAISESRPPSISEQFF
TRBV3-1/TRBV3-2	NA	TRBJ2-3	TRBD2	TGTGCCAGCAGCCAAAGGGGCCTAGCGGGCACAGATACGCAGTATTTT	CASSQRGLAGTDTQYF
TRBV3-1/TRBV3-2	once	TRBJ1-3	NA	TGTGCCAGCAGCCAAGCGGAGGGTTACGGAAACACCATATATTTT	CASSQAEGYGNTIYF
TRBV19	NA	TRBJ1-1	TRBD1	TGTGCCAGCGGGGACAGGGCCCTTAAACACACTGAAGCTTTCTTT	CASGDRALKHTEAFF
TRBV7-9	NA	TRBJ1-1	NA	TGTGCCAGCAGCCTTAAAGGGACTGGGACTGAAGCTTTCTTT	CASSLKGTGTEAFF
TRBV15	NA	TRBJ1-1	NA	TGTGCCACCAGCAGAGATCGGGCAGGGCCCACTGAAGCTTTCTTT	CATSRDRAGPTEAFF
TRBV12-3/TRBV12-4	once	TRBJ2-5	NA	TGTGCCAGCAGTGAGGGGGTGTCGAAGACCCAGTACTTC	CASSEGVSKTQYF
TRBV4-2	NA	TRBJ1-2	NA	TGTGCCAGCAGGGGAGGAGAACGAGACGGTCCTTATGGCTACACCTTC	CASRGGERDGPYGYTF